The 24 T cell receptor beta chains below were found in one sample sequenced in a study of blood T cell repertoires in COVID-19. TCRdb keeps only in-frame clones here, not all; method: immunoSEQ multiplex PCR. The sample holds fewer than 120,000 clones, over 60% seen once. Input material: peripheral blood. The receptors originated from a woman older than 75 with acute or convalescent COVID-19.

This clone was detected only a few times. The chain uses TRBV27 and TRBJ1-1; D remains ambiguous. Germline assignment: CDR1 MNHEY and CDR2 SMNVEV (reference sequence). CDR3 length: 17 residues. The germline V and J ends were trimmed by 3 bases and 0 bases, with 17 bases remaining between them. The CDR3 loop is CASSFATSETLNTEAFF. The DNA of the CDR3 is TGTGCCAGCAGTTTCGCAACATCCGAAACCCTGAACACTGAAGCTTTCTTT.

The rearrangement joins TRBV19 to TRBJ2-1; 11 positions match TRBD2. J was trimmed by 9 bases and V by 0 bases; bases with no gene match: 7. The CDR3 has 16 residues. Looked up from germline, CDR1 is LNHDA and CDR2 is SQIVND (reference sequence). CDR3 loop: CASSIDHSGGAVEQFF. CDR3 DNA: TGTGCCAGTAGTATAGATCATAGCGGGGGGGCGGTTGAGCAGTTCTTC.

This chain links TRBV10-3 with TRBJ1-1; D gene uncertain. The germline V gene has CDR1 ENHRY and CDR2 SYGVKD. Trimming took 0 bases from V and 4 from J, leaving 12 bases between them. This CDR3 contains 15 residues. The CDR3 sequence is CAISESSTRSTEAFF. The CDR3 nucleotides read TGTGCCATCAGTGAGTCCTCGACAAGATCCACTGAAGCTTTCTTT.

The V and J genes are TRBV3-1 (or the pseudogene TRBV3-2) and TRBJ2-1; D is ambiguous. The CDR3 has 11 amino acids. Germline values: CDR1 LGHDT, CDR2 YNNKEL (reference sequence). The V end lost 4 bases, the J end lost 6 bases, and 4 bases lay between the germline ends. The CDR3 protein is CASSRSNEQFF. CDR3 DNA sequence: TGTGCCAGCAGCCGTAGCAATGAGCAGTTCTTC.

This chain links TRBV19 with TRBJ2-6, with TRBD2 as a possible D gene (6 bases). The CDR3 loop spans 15 amino acids. The V end was cut by 9 bases, the J end by 0 bases, with 12 bases between. Germline CDR1 and CDR2: LNHDA and SQIVND (reference sequence). CDR3 nucleotide sequence: TGTGCCAGCCGGGACGGGGGCTCTGGGGCCAACGTCCTGACTTTC. Its protein is CASRDGGSGANVLTF.

This chain uses TRBV4-3 with TRBJ2-2, with 9 bases identical to TRBD2. Germline V gene data show CDR1 as LGHNA and CDR2 as YSLEER. V shed 2 bases, J shed 1 base, and the junction held 2 bases outside the gene matches. The CDR3 has 16 residues. The CDR3 DNA follows: TGCGCCAGCAGCCAACAGACTAGCGGGAACACCGGGGAGCTGTTTTTT. Its translation is CASSQQTSGNTGELFF.

This chain joins TRBV2 and TRBJ2-2; TRBD1 aligns across 11 bases. The germline gives CDR1 SNHLY, CDR2 FYNNEI. After removal of 6 bases from V and 6 bases from J, the junction contained 6 bases not matched to a gene. This CDR3 has 15 amino acids. The CDR3 DNA follows: TGTGCCAGCAGCGGACAGGGGGCAGGCGCCGGGGAGCTGTTTTTT. Amino acid sequence: CASSGQGAGAGELFF. The whole variable domain, filled in from reference TRBV2 and TRBJ2-2, reads EPEVTQTPSHQVTQMGQEVILRCVPISNHLYFYWYRQILGQKVEFLVSFYNNEISEKSEIFDDQFSVERPDGSNFTLKIRSTKLEDSAMYFCASSGQGAGAGELFFGEGSRLTVL.

The V and J genes are TRBV5-1 and TRBJ2-1, with TRBD2 identical over 11 bases. V shed 3 bases and J 12 bases; nucleotides not matched to a gene: 14. Germline V lookup: CDR1 SGHRS, CDR2 YFSETQ. The CDR3 is 16 residues long. As DNA, the CDR3 is TGCGCCAGCAGCTCCGCGACTAGCGGGACATCAGACAGGCAGTTCTTC. Protein product: CASSSATSGTSDRQFF. Full variable domain (outside the CDR3, taken from reference TRBV5-1 and TRBJ2-1): KAGVTQTPRYLIKTRGQQVTLSCSPISGHRSVSWYQQTPGQGLQFLFEYFSETQRNKGNFPGRFSGRQFSNSRSEMNVSTLELGDSALYLCASSSATSGTSDRQFFGPGTRLTVL.

This clone was counted between two and nine times. This chain links TRBV18 with TRBJ2-5; tentatively, D is TRBD2 (5 bases). The V gene lost 3 bases and the J gene lost 1 base, with 12 bases spanning the gap. The germline gives CDR1 KGHSH, CDR2 LQKENI. The CDR3 length is 15 residues. As DNA, the CDR3 is TGTGCCAGCTCACCGTCCCCAGGAGGCCAAGAGACCCAGTACTTC. It specifies CASSPSPGGQETQYF.

DNA for the CDR3: TGTGCCAGCAGCTTATACGGTCGCGGGGGGCAAACTGAAGCTTTCTTT. Protein: CASSLYGRGGQTEAFF. This chain joins TRBV7-9 and TRBJ1-1, with a weak D call TRBD1 (6 bases). Germline V lookup: CDR1 SEHNR, CDR2 FQNEAQ (reference sequence). V dropped 2 bases and J dropped 5 bases, with 18 bases sitting between them. The CDR3 has 16 amino acids.

This clone appeared many times. The rearrangement joins TRBV4-3 to TRBJ2-7; 11 positions agree with TRBD2. V shed 1 base and J 4 bases; nucleotides not matched to a gene: 6. CDR3 length: 16 amino acids. Germline lookup yields CDR1 LGHNA and CDR2 YSLEER. CDR3 region: CASSQVTGTSGYEQYF. The CDR3 bases are TGCGCCAGCAGCCAAGTAACCGGGACTAGCGGATACGAGCAGTACTTC.

This clone occurred a few times. The chain uses TRBV24-1 and TRBJ1-1; a weak D match, TRBD1 (6 bases). The CDR3 length is 14 residues. V lost 8 bases and J 0 bases, leaving 12 bases between the germline ends. Germline V gives CDR1 KGHDR, CDR2 SFDVKD. CDR3 nucleotide sequence: TGTGCCACCACCCCCAGGGGTTTGAACACTGAAGCTTTCTTT. It codes for CATTPRGLNTEAFF.

The chain joins TRBV5-8 to TRBJ2-3; no firm D call. Trimming removed 2 bases from V and 1 base from J, with 11 bases in between. The CDR3 is 15 residues long. Germline CDR1 reads SGHTS; CDR2 reads YDEGEE. For the CDR3, the DNA is TGTGCCAGCAGCTTCTATCAAGCCCGCACAGATACGCAGTATTTT. Its protein is CASSFYQARTDTQYF.

The CDR3 sequence: CASSITGYGYTF. The CDR3 DNA reads TGCGCCAGCAGCATAACAGGGTACGGCTACACCTTC. The chain carries TRBV5-1 and TRBJ1-2, with a weak D call TRBD1 (6 bases). The germline V gene has CDR1 SGHRS and CDR2 YFSETQ. V was cut by 4 bases and J by 8 bases, with 12 bases left in between. The CDR3 runs to 12 residues.

This clone was detected only a few times. V and J are TRBV7-8 and TRBJ2-1; 7 bases line up with TRBD2. The CDR3 is made up of 16 amino acids. The V segment lost 4 bases and the J segment 0 bases; nucleotides outside the gene matches: 6. The V gene's germline CDR1 is SGHVS and CDR2 FQNEAQ. CDR3 residues: CASSSVGGSSYNEQFF. The CDR3 DNA reads TGTGCCAGCAGCTCCGTCGGCGGGAGCTCCTACAATGAGCAGTTCTTC.

The chain couples TRBV7-2 to TRBJ1-5, with 7 bases lining up with TRBD1. The CDR3 totals 14 residues. Germline V gene lookup returns CDR1 SGHTA and CDR2 FQGNSA. The J segment lost 9 bases and the V segment lost 5 bases, leaving 10 bases of the junction unmatched. This CDR3 is CASSQDRREGPQHF. The DNA for the CDR3 is TGTGCCAGCAGCCAGGACAGGCGGGAGGGGCCCCAGCATTTT. The whole variable domain, remainder taken from reference TRBV7-2 and TRBJ1-5, is GAGVSQSPSNKVTEKGKDVELRCDPISGHTALYWYRQSLGQGLEFLIYFQGNSAPDKSGLPSDRFSAERTGGSVSTLTIQRTQQEDSAVYLCASSQDRREGPQHFGDGTRLSIL.

The chain is built from TRBV10-2 and TRBJ2-1, with D tentatively TRBD1 (5 bases). Trimming removed 5 bases at V and 9 bases at J, with 8 bases between. This CDR3 is 11 amino acids long. The germline gives CDR1 WSHSY, CDR2 SAAADI. CDR3 nucleotides: TGCGCCAGCAGTCCAGGGTCTGAGCAGTTCTTC. Translated: CASSPGSEQFF.

The chain has TRBV20-1 and TRBJ2-1; 7 nucleotides agree with TRBD2. The V gene end was trimmed by 3 bases and the J gene end by 4 bases; junction bases not matched to a gene: 3. Germline CDR1 and CDR2: DFQATT and SNEGSKA (reference sequence). The CDR3 sequence is 13 residues long. As DNA, the CDR3 is TGCAGTGCTAGTAGCGGGTCTTACAATGAGCAGTTCTTC. Residues: CSASSGSYNEQFF.

The chain combines TRBV5-6 with TRBJ2-7, with a possible D match to TRBD2 (6 bases). Trimming took 1 base from V and 0 from J, leaving 8 bases between them. This CDR3 spans 14 amino acids. Germline-derived CDR1 and CDR2 are SGHDT and YYEEEE. This CDR3 is CASSLISGSYEQYF. In DNA form, the CDR3 reads TGTGCCAGCAGCTTGATTAGCGGCTCCTACGAGCAGTACTTC. Together with reference TRBV5-6 and TRBJ2-7, the CDR3 gives the full variable domain: DAGVTQSPTHLIKTRGQQVTLRCSPKSGHDTVSWYQQALGQGPQFIFQYYEEEERQRGNFPDRFSGHQFPNYSSELNVNALLLGDSALYLCASSLISGSYEQYFGPGTRLTVT.

The DNA of the CDR3 is TGTGCCTGGAACAGGGGTGACACCGGGGAGCTGTTTTTT. As protein: CAWNRGDTGELFF. The chain combines TRBV30 with TRBJ2-2, with 7 bases aligning to TRBD1. The germline V gene has CDR1 GTSNPN and CDR2 SVGIG (reference sequence). V dropped 4 bases and J dropped 3; count of bases not matched to a gene: 2. The CDR3 is 13 residues long. The full variable domain, rest sourced from reference TRBV30 and TRBJ2-2, is SQTIHQWPATLVQPVGSPLSLECTVEGTSNPNLYWYRQAAGRGLQLLFYSVGIGQISSEVPQNLSASRPQDRQFILSSKKLLLSDSGFYLCAWNRGDTGELFFGEGSRLTVL.

The V call is TRBV11-2, the J call TRBJ1-1; 8 bases match TRBD1. Unmatched junction bases numbered 3, after V lost 8 bases and J lost 1 base. Germline lookup yields CDR1 SGHAT and CDR2 FQNNGV. The CDR3 extends over 13 amino acids. CDR3 DNA: TGTGCCAGCTTCGGACAGGGGAACACTGAAGCTTTCTTT. It codes for CASFGQGNTEAFF.

The rearrangement joins TRBV7-8 to TRBJ2-5, with 11 bases matching TRBD2. The CDR3 has 18 amino acids. Germline trimming cut 6 bases from V and 0 bases from J; bases unmatched to any gene: 12. In germline, CDR1 is SGHVS, CDR2 FQNEAQ. The CDR3 DNA follows: TGTGCCAGCAGAAGAGGTCCCTCTAGCGGGGGGTACCAAGAGACCCAGTACTTC. It yields the protein CASRRGPSSGGYQETQYF.

The chain employs TRBV5-1 and TRBJ2-7; 11 nucleotides align to TRBD2. V gave up 4 bases and J gave up 3 bases; unmatched junction bases: 6. CDR3 size: 15 residues. Looked up from germline, CDR1 is SGHRS and CDR2 is YFSETQ. CDR3 DNA sequence: TGCGCCAGCAGCCCCATAGGGACTAGCGGCTACGAGCAGTACTTC. Its protein product is CASSPIGTSGYEQYF.

This clone was recorded a few times. The chain carries TRBV6-2 or TRBV6-3 and TRBJ2-2, with 10 bases aligning to TRBD2. The CDR3 runs to 16 residues. Germline CDR1 reads MNHEY; CDR2 reads SVGEGT. The V segment lost 4 bases and the J segment 3 bases; nucleotides outside the gene matches: 5. CDR3 DNA sequence: TGTGCCAGCAGTTTATTTCTAGCGGGGGACACCGGGGAGCTGTTTTTT. Translating gives CASSLFLAGDTGELFF.